The next 26 T cell receptor beta chains were all read from a single sample in a study of cytomegalovirus exposure and HLA in healthy donors. A multiplex PCR was run with 60 Vbeta primers and 13 Jbeta primers. This table comes from immunoSEQ multiplex PCR, and its TCRdb copy is limited to in-frame clones, with some not included. The table records more than 110,000 clones, around 80% of them present only once. Material for sequencing was PBMCs. Receptors originate from a middle-aged man in good health and CMV-seronegative.

The J gene is TRBJ2-1, the V gene TRBV6-1; 8 nucleotides agree with TRBD2. V was clipped by 6 bases and J by 6 bases; unmatched bases: 10. The CDR3 length is 15 residues. Germline V gives CDR1 MNHNS, CDR2 SASEGT. The DNA of the CDR3 is TGTGCCAGCAGAGCTACGGGACTAGTTGTCAATGAGCAGTTCTTC. It translates to CASRATGLVVNEQFF.

The chain carries TRBV10-3 and TRBJ2-5; maybe TRBD1 (6 bases). Germline values: CDR1 ENHRY, CDR2 SYGVKD. The CDR3 runs 14 residues. The V end lost 8 bases, the J end lost 5 bases, and 18 bases lay between the germline ends. The CDR3 DNA is TGTGCCATCGGACAGCCGGGAAACAGGGAGACCCAGTACTTC. Encoded protein: CAIGQPGNRETQYF.

The rearrangement links TRBV4-2 to TRBJ1-2, with a tentative D call TRBD1 (5 bases). CDR1 and CDR2 from the germline V gene are LGHNA and YNFKEQ. The CDR3 runs to 13 residues. V was trimmed by 0 bases and J by 8 bases, leaving 10 bases between them. As DNA, the CDR3 is TGTGCCAGCAGCCAAGAAGCAGGGTCCGGCTACACCTTC. It encodes CASSQEAGSGYTF.

The V gene is TRBV28, the J gene TRBJ1-1, with D perhaps TRBD1 (6 bases). CDR1 MDHEN and CDR2 SYDVKM come from the germline V gene. Trimming pared 5 bases from V and 7 bases from J, leaving 8 bases between. This CDR3 region has 11 residues. The CDR3 loop reads CASSRTVEAFF. The CDR3 coding sequence is TGTGCCAGCAGTCGGACAGTTGAAGCTTTCTTT.

This chain links TRBV27 with TRBJ2-7, with 8 nucleotides matching TRBD2. V lost 6 bases and J lost 0; bases outside the gene matches: 7. CDR3 length: 15 residues. Germline V lookup: CDR1 MNHEY, CDR2 SMNVEV (reference sequence). The CDR3 spells CASRIAGGGSYEQYF. CDR3 bases: TGTGCCAGCAGGATCGCGGGAGGAGGCTCCTACGAGCAGTACTTC.

V gene TRBV6-5 combines with J gene TRBJ1-2; 7 nucleotides agree with TRBD1. The CDR3 sequence is 14 residues long. Germline-derived CDR1 and CDR2 are MNHEY and SVGAGI. The V segment lost 5 bases and the J segment 4 bases; nucleotides outside the gene matches: 7. CDR3 bases: TGTGCCAGCAGTGGGACAGTCTCTTTCTATGGCTACACCTTC. As protein: CASSGTVSFYGYTF.

This clone has more than one count but fewer than ten. The chain recombines TRBV2 with TRBJ2-7; the D gene is possibly TRBD2 (6 bases). The germline V and J ends were trimmed by 8 bases and 6 bases, with 14 bases remaining between them. The CDR3 has 12 amino acids. Germline values: CDR1 SNHLY, CDR2 FYNNEI. In DNA, the CDR3 is TGTGCCAGCCTCGGGGTGGGGGGCGAGCAGTACTTC. Translation: CASLGVGGEQYF.

The rearrangement uses TRBV6-6 and TRBJ2-1; D not resolved. The CDR3 extends over 13 amino acids. Trimming took off 2 bases at V and 5 bases at J, with 7 bases between the two ends. The germline V gene encodes CDR1 MNHNY and CDR2 SVGAGI (reference sequence). In nucleotides, the CDR3 is TGTGCCAGCAGTTACGGGCAGCACAATGAGCAGTTCTTC. Translation: CASSYGQHNEQFF.

The sample holds a few counts of this clone. The chain joins TRBV19 to TRBJ2-6; maybe TRBD1 (5 bases). The germline V gene has CDR1 LNHDA and CDR2 SQIVND (reference sequence). The ends were cut back, 1 base at V and 0 bases at J, with 10 bases in the middle. The CDR3 runs to 17 residues. The CDR3 loop is CASSIGRQTSGANVLTF. CDR3 sequence (DNA): TGTGCCAGTAGTATAGGACGACAGACCTCTGGGGCCAACGTCCTGACTTTC.

The chain carries TRBV6-6 and TRBJ2-3; 8 positions agree with TRBD2. The V gene end was trimmed by 4 bases and the J gene end by 1 base; junction bases not matched to a gene: 7. CDR3 size: 16 residues. CDR1 is MNHNY and CDR2 is SVGAGI in the germline V gene (reference sequence). The CDR3 bases are TGTGCCAGCAGTTCCCGGTTGACTAGCGGCACAGATACGCAGTATTTT. Protein sequence: CASSSRLTSGTDTQYF.

This clone has only one observation. The rearrangement links TRBV5-4 to TRBJ1-3; 7 bases line up with TRBD1. Germline V lookup: CDR1 SGHNT, CDR2 YYREEE (reference sequence). The CDR3 contains 14 residues. The V segment lost 4 bases and the J segment 2 bases; nucleotides outside the gene matches: 3. The CDR3 region is CASSTGVPGNTIYF. The CDR3 nucleotides read TGTGCCAGCAGCACAGGGGTCCCTGGAAACACCATATATTTT.

V and J are TRBV19 and TRBJ2-2; perhaps TRBD2 as D (5 bases). The V end lost 6 bases, the J end lost 6 bases, and 20 bases lay between the germline ends. Germline V gives CDR1 LNHDA, CDR2 SQIVND (reference sequence). CDR3 length: 16 residues. CDR3 amino acids: CASSRAGISSPGELFF. The CDR3 DNA sequence: TGTGCCAGTAGCAGAGCCGGGATTTCTAGCCCCGGGGAGCTGTTTTTT.

This clone appeared a few times. The chain joins TRBV11-2 to TRBJ2-7; possibly TRBD1 for D (7 bases). Per germline, CDR1 SGHAT and CDR2 FQNNGV. The CDR3 contains 15 residues. V was shortened by 1 base and J by 3 bases, with 13 bases between the two germline ends. The CDR3, as DNA: TGTGCCAGCAGCTTAGCAGGGGGGCAAGGCTACGAGCAGTACTTC. It encodes CASSLAGGQGYEQYF. The full variable domain, its missing parts supplied by reference TRBV11-2 and TRBJ2-7, is EAGVAQSPRYKIIEKRQSVAFWCNPISGHATLYWYQQILGQGPKLLIQFQNNGVVDDSQLPKDRFSAERLKGVDSTLKIQPAKLEDSAVYLCASSLAGGQGYEQYFGPGTRLTVT.

The V gene is TRBV21-1, the J gene TRBJ2-5; the D call in the table, TRBD1, was not verified against the DNA. TRBV21-1 is deemed a pseudogene. The CDR3 is 18 residues long. The DNA for the CDR3 is TGTGCCAGCAGCAAGCGCCGCCGGACAGGGTTTTCTCAAGAGACCCAGTACTTC. Protein: CASSKRRRTGFSQETQYF.

This clone was observed a few times. This chain uses TRBV27 with TRBJ2-2; TRBD2 matches at 9 bases. V lost 5 bases and J lost 4; bases outside the gene matches: 8. From germline, CDR1 is MNHEY and CDR2 SMNVEV (reference sequence). This CDR3 comprises 16 residues. CDR3 protein: CASSRKAGGVTGELFF. CDR3 bases: TGTGCCAGCAGTAGAAAAGCGGGAGGAGTCACCGGGGAGCTGTTTTTT.

V is TRBV6-1 and J is TRBJ1-2; D is perhaps TRBD1 (5 bases). This CDR3 is built from 14 residues. The germline V gene encodes CDR1 MNHNS and CDR2 SASEGT. Trimming removed 3 bases at V and 3 bases at J, with 11 bases between. The CDR3 region is CASSERGEYYGYTF. The CDR3 DNA is TGTGCCAGCAGTGAGCGGGGCGAATACTATGGCTACACCTTC.

This chain connects TRBV5-1 to TRBJ2-2; D ambiguous. There are 15 residues in the CDR3. V lost 4 bases to trimming and J lost 1 base, with 11 bases between them. Per the germline V gene, CDR1 is SGHRS and CDR2 is YFSETQ. The CDR3 bases are TGCGCCAGCAGCCCGGAGCTTGGGAACACCGGGGAGCTGTTTTTT. As protein: CASSPELGNTGELFF. Combining the CDR3 with reference TRBV5-1 and TRBJ2-2 gives the whole variable domain KAGVTQTPRYLIKTRGQQVTLSCSPISGHRSVSWYQQTPGQGLQFLFEYFSETQRNKGNFPGRFSGRQFSNSRSEMNVSTLELGDSALYLCASSPELGNTGELFFGEGSRLTVL.

This clone occurred a few times. The CDR3 region has the DNA TGTGCCAGCAGCCAGGCCAAGACTAGCGGGGTGAGCTCCTACAATGAGCAGTTCTTC. The encoded protein is CASSQAKTSGVSSYNEQFF. The gene calls are TRBV4-2 and TRBJ2-1; 11 bases are shared with TRBD2. The germline gives CDR1 LGHNA, CDR2 YNFKEQ. V shed 3 bases, J shed 0 bases, and the junction held 10 bases outside the gene matches. This CDR3 has 19 residues.

The V call is TRBV11-3, the J call TRBJ1-2, with D perhaps matching TRBD1 (5 bases). Trimming removed 5 bases at V and 8 bases at J, with 12 bases between. Germline assignment: CDR1 SGHNT and CDR2 YENEEA. The CDR3 is made up of 12 amino acids. CDR3 nucleotides: TGTGCCAGCAGCAAGGGGTTTGAAGGCTACACCTTC. The encoded protein is CASSKGFEGYTF.

The gene calls are TRBV4-1 and TRBJ1-2; TRBD1 matches 9 bases. The length of the CDR3 is 15 residues. Trimming at V came to 1 base and at J to 6 bases, leaving 6 bases not matched to a gene. CDR1 MGHRA and CDR2 YSYEKL come from the germline V gene. The CDR3 loop reads CASSQGLTGGDGYTF. For the CDR3, the DNA is TGCGCCAGCAGCCAAGGGTTAACAGGGGGCGATGGCTACACCTTC.

The chain combines TRBV18 with TRBJ1-1; TRBD1 matches 8 bases. V lost 2 bases to trimming and J lost 2 bases; unmatched junction nucleotides: 1. Looked up from germline, CDR1 is KGHSH and CDR2 is LQKENI. The CDR3 covers 14 residues. CDR3 sequence reads: CASSPDRGNTEAFF. The DNA for the CDR3 is TGTGCCAGCTCACCAGACAGGGGAAACACTGAAGCTTTCTTT.

J is TRBJ2-7 and V is TRBV19; tentative D call: TRBD1 (6 bases). Germline CDR1 reads LNHDA; CDR2 reads SQIVND (reference sequence). Trimming stripped 8 bases from V and 10 bases from J, with 15 bases between. The length of the CDR3 is 11 residues. The CDR3 coding sequence is TGTGCCAGTGGAATCGGGGACAATCAGTACTTC. It codes for CASGIGDNQYF.

As to this clone: Other DNA sequences within the sample encode an identical CDR3. This chain joins TRBV18 and TRBJ1-1, with D maybe TRBD1 (6 bases). The CDR3 covers 13 residues. The V end lost 4 bases, the J end lost 1 base, and 7 bases lay between the germline ends. Germline V gives CDR1 KGHSH, CDR2 LQKENI. Here the CDR3 DNA reads TGTGCCAGCTCACAGGACAGGAACACTGAAGCTTTCTTT. This translates into CASSQDRNTEAFF.

V is TRBV19 and J is TRBJ2-1; TRBD2 matches 16 bases. Germline V gives CDR1 LNHDA, CDR2 SQIVND (reference sequence). The CDR3 totals 15 residues. Losses at the gene ends were 5 bases for V and 10 bases for J; bases not matched to a gene: 5. This CDR3 is CASSELGLAGGEQFF. Written as DNA, the CDR3 is TGTGCCAGTAGTGAACTGGGACTAGCGGGAGGGGAGCAGTTCTTC.

The genes are TRBV4-2 and TRBJ1-4; 9 positions agree with TRBD1. V trimming: 0 bases; J trimming: 7 bases; junction bases outside the gene matches: 3. The length of the CDR3 is 15 residues. Looked up from germline, CDR1 is LGHNA and CDR2 is YNFKEQ. CDR3 DNA: TGTGCCAGCAGCCAAGAAGACAGGGGGTTTGAAAAACTGTTTTTT. Residues: CASSQEDRGFEKLFF.

The J gene is TRBJ1-2, the V gene TRBV13, with a tentative D call TRBD1 (5 bases). Germline V gives CDR1 PRHDT, CDR2 FYEKMQ (reference sequence). CDR3 length: 13 residues. The V gene lost 2 bases and the J gene lost 4 bases, with 8 bases spanning the gap. As DNA, the CDR3 is TGTGCCAGCAGCTTAAGGGGTTCCTATGGCTACACCTTC. Protein product: CASSLRGSYGYTF.